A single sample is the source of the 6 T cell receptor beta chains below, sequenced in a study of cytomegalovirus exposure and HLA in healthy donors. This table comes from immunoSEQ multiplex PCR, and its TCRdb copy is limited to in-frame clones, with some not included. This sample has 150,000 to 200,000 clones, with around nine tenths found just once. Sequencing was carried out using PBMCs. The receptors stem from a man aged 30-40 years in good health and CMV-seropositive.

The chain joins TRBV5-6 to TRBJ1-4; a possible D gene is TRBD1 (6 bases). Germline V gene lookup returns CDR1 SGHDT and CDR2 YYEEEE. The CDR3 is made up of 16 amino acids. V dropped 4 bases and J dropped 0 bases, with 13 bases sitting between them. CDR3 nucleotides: TGTGCCAGCAGCACCTCCAGGGGAGCAACTAATGAAAAACTGTTTTTT. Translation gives CASSTSRGATNEKLFF.

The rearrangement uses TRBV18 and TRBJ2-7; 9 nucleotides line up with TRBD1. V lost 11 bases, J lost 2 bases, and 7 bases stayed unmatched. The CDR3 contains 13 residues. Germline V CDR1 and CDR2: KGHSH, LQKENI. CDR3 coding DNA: TGTGCCTCCGGGCGGGACAGGGCCTACGAGCAGTACTTC. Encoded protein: CASGRDRAYEQYF.

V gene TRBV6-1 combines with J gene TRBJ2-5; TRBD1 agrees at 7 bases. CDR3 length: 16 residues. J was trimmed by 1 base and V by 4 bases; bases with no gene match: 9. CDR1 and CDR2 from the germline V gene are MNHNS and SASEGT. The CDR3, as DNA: TGTGCCAGCAGTGTGTATAGGACAGGCCCCCAAGAGACCCAGTACTTC. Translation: CASSVYRTGPQETQYF.

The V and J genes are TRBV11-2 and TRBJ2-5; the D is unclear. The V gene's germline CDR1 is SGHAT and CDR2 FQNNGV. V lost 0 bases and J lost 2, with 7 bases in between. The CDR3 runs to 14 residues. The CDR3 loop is CASSLELEQETQYF. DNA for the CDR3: TGTGCCAGCAGCTTAGAGCTGGAACAAGAGACCCAGTACTTC.

The CDR3: CASLRRDSGANVLTF. The CDR3 DNA reads as TGTGCCAGCCTTAGGAGGGATTCTGGGGCCAACGTCCTGACTTTC. This chain uses TRBV28 with TRBJ2-6; weak D call: TRBD2 (6 bases). The CDR3 has 15 amino acids. Germline values: CDR1 MDHEN, CDR2 SYDVKM. Trimming took off 8 bases at V and 1 base at J, with 12 bases between the two ends.

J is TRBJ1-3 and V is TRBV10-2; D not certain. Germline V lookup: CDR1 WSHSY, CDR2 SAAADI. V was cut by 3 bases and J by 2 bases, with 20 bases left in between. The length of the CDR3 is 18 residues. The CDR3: CASSDLPRAGWTGNTIYF. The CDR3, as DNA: TGCGCCAGCAGTGACCTACCTAGGGCGGGATGGACTGGAAACACCATATATTTT.